This T cell receptor (beta chain) was retrieved from a study of naive CD8 T cells in extremely preterm neonates. Study outcomes and limitations: Compared with older groups, preterm CDR3s were shorter, with fewer N additions and less trimming.

Preterm samples came from extremely preterm deliveries at roughly 22-27 weeks. Excluded: fetal demise, active maternal HSV, known maternal HIV. Clones were read by immunoSEQ multiplex PCR, and TCRdb kept only the in-frame ones, dropping some. The profile shows about 23,000 clones, around 88% of them singletons. Concerning this clone itself: Its antigen remains unidentified.

This CDR3 has 15 amino acids. Per the germline V gene, CDR1 is LGHNA and CDR2 is YSLEER. V gave up 4 bases and J gave up 2 bases, with 11 bases separating them. Sequenced sample: naive CD8+ T cells from cord blood. The chain uses TRBV4-3 and TRBJ2-2; D is perhaps TRBD1 (6 bases). The receptor's source is a boy who was born preterm. In DNA, the CDR3 is TGCGCCAGCAGCCTCTCCGGGACAAACACCGGGGAGCTGTTTTTT. As protein: CASSLSGTNTGELFF.